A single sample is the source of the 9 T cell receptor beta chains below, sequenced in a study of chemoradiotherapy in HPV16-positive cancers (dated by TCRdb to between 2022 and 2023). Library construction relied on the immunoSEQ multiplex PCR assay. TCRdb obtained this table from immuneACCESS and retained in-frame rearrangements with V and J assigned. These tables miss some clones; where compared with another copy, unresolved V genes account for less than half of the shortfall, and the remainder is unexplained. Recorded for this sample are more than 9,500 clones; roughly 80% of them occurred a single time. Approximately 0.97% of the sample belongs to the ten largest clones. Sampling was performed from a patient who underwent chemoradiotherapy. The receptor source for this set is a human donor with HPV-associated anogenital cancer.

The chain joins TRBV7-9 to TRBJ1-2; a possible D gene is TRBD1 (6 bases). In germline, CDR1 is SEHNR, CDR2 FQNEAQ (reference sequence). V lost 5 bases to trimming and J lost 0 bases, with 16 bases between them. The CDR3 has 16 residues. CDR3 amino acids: CASSPGGGGANYGYTF. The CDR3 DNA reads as TGTGCCAGCAGCCCGGGAGGGGGGGGAGCTAACTATGGCTACACCTTC.

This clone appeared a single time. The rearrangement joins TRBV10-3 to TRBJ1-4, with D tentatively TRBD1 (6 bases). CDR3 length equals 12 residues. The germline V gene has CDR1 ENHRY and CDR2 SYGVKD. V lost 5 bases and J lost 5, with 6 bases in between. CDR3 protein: CAISTGNEKLFF. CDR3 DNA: TGTGCCATCAGTACAGGGAATGAAAAACTGTTTTTT.

CDR3: CASSLSGQGYEQYF. Here the CDR3 DNA reads TGTGCCAGCAGCTTAAGCGGACAGGGATACGAGCAGTACTTC. The chain links TRBV7-6 to TRBJ2-7; 8 positions agree with TRBD1. The CDR3 has 14 amino acids. Germline V gene lookup returns CDR1 SGHVS and CDR2 FNYEAQ. With V trimmed by 2 bases and J by 4 bases, 4 bases remained unmatched.

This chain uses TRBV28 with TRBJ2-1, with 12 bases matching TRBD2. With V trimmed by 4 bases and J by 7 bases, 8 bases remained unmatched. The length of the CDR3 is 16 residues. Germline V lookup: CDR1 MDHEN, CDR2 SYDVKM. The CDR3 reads CASSSPLAGGWNEQFF. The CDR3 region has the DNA TGTGCCAGCAGTTCGCCCCTAGCGGGAGGGTGGAATGAGCAGTTCTTC.

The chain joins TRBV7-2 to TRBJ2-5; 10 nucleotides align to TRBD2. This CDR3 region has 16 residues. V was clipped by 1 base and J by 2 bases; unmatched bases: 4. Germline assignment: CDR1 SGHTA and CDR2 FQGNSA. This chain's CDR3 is CASSLVAGGRQETQYF. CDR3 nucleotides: TGTGCCAGCAGCTTAGTAGCGGGGGGTAGACAAGAGACCCAGTACTTC.

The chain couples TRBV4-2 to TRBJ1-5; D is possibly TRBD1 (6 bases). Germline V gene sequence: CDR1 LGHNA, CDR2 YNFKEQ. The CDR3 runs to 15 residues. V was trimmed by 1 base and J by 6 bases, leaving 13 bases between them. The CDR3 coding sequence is TGTGCCAGCAGCCAAGTTGGGGCAGGGGCTCAGCCCCAGCATTTT. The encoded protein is CASSQVGAGAQPQHF.

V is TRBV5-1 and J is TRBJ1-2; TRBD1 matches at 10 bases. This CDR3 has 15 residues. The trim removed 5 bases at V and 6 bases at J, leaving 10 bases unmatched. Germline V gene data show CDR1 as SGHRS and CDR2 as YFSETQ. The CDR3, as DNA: TGCGCCAGCAGGTCGACAGGGGGCGCGGGCGATGGCTACACCTTC. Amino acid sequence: CASRSTGGAGDGYTF.

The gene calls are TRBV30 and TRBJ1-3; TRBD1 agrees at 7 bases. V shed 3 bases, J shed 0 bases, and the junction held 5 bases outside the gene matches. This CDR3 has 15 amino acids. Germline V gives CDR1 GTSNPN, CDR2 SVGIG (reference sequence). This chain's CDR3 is CAWRDRILSGNTIYF. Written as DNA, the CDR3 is TGTGCCTGGAGGGACAGGATCCTCTCTGGAAACACCATATATTTT. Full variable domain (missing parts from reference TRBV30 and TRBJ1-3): SQTIHQWPATLVQPVGSPLSLECTVEGTSNPNLYWYRQAAGRGLQLLFYSVGIGQISSEVPQNLSASRPQDRQFILSSKKLLLSDSGFYLCAWRDRILSGNTIYFGEGSWLTVV.

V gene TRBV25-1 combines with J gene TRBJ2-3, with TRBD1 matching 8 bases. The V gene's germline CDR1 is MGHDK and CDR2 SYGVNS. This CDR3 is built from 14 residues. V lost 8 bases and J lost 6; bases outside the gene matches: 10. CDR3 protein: CASGDRRGHDTQYF. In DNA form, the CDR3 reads TGTGCCAGCGGGGACAGGAGGGGCCATGATACGCAGTATTTT.